This T cell receptor beta chain is from a study of cytomegalovirus exposure and HLA in healthy donors. Study details: A preliminary data release comprised roughly 80 million unique TCRs obtained from HLA-typed donors. Study-wide points: Researchers reported that three CMV-associated chains were confirmed in vitro as CMV antigen-specific. 150 or so TCR beta chains were listed as cytomegalovirus-associated. Later on, an analysis showed TCR association rates differing by HLA locus, with DRB1 the most and HLA-C the fewest.

This clone was observed a few times. Antigen specificity is unknown. The PCR ran on 60 Vbeta and 13 Jbeta primers. Sequencing used immunoSEQ multiplex PCR; TCRdb keeps in-frame clones, though not all of them. The sample carries 200,000 to 250,000 clones, about four fifths recorded once. Germline V gives CDR1 SGHNT, CDR2 YYREEE (reference sequence). After removal of 0 bases from V and 3 bases from J, the junction contained 3 bases not matched to a gene. The CDR3 spans 15 residues. Sequenced material: PBMCs. V is TRBV5-4 and J is TRBJ2-7; 10 bases map to TRBD2. The sequence derives from a woman in her thirties or forties in good health and CMV-seropositive. The CDR3 is CASSLASGSLYEQYF. CDR3 nucleotide sequence: TGTGCCAGCAGCTTGGCTAGCGGGAGCCTCTACGAGCAGTACTTC.